One sample yielded the 8 T cell receptor beta chains listed below, sequenced in a study of cytomegalovirus exposure and HLA in healthy donors listed by TCRdb under 2017. Preparation of the library involved the immunoSEQ multiplex PCR assay. A mixture of 60 forward primers for TCR Vbeta segments and 13 reverse primers for TCR Jbeta segments was used in the multiplex PCR. TCRdb obtained this table from immuneACCESS and retained in-frame rearrangements with V and J assigned. These tables miss some clones; where compared with another copy, unresolved V genes account for less than half of the shortfall, and the remainder is unexplained. This sample comprises approximately 110,000 clones, roughly 70% of them detected only once. Clones ranked in the top ten supply approximately 10% of the sample. The sequencing sample was made of PBMCs. The receptor set was obtained from a man in his forties or fifties in good health and CMV-seropositive.

This clone came up a few times. The rearrangement joins TRBV4-2 to TRBJ1-3; TRBD1 matches at 7 bases. This CDR3 spans 17 amino acids. V shed 0 bases and J 1 base; nucleotides not matched to a gene: 6. Looked up from germline, CDR1 is LGHNA and CDR2 is YNFKEQ. CDR3 protein: CASSQEGPGGSGNTIYF. The CDR3 bases are TGTGCCAGCAGCCAAGAAGGGCCAGGGGGTTCTGGAAACACCATATATTTT.

The chain joins TRBV5-6 to TRBJ2-5, with D possibly matching TRBD2 (6 bases). Germline lookup yields CDR1 SGHDT and CDR2 YYEEEE. Trimming removed 4 bases from V and 10 bases from J, with 20 bases in between. The CDR3 has 14 amino acids. CDR3 nucleotides: TGTGCCAGCAGCCCACCCGGGACTGTAATACTCCAGTACTTC. Protein: CASSPPGTVILQYF.

This clone came up a few times. The sample contains more than one DNA sequence encoding this CDR3. V usage is TRBV2 and J usage is TRBJ2-6, with D perhaps matching TRBD2 (6 bases). Germline V gene lookup returns CDR1 SNHLY and CDR2 FYNNEI. V was trimmed by 4 bases and J by 5 bases, leaving 18 bases between them. The CDR3 has 17 amino acids. Written as DNA, the CDR3 is TGTGCCAGCAGTGTGCCTTCGGGCAGGGACTGGGCCAACGTCCTGACTTTC. Encoded protein: CASSVPSGRDWANVLTF.

This clone was seen a handful of times. The gene calls are TRBV5-1 and TRBJ1-2; TRBD1 agrees at 10 bases. The CDR3 has 13 residues. Trimming at V came to 2 bases and at J to 7 bases, leaving 2 bases not matched to a gene. In germline, CDR1 is SGHRS, CDR2 YFSETQ. CDR3 sequence reads: CASSFGTGVGYTF. CDR3 bases: TGCGCCAGCAGCTTTGGGACAGGGGTTGGCTACACCTTC.

This clone has a handful of counts. CDR3 in DNA: TGTGCCAGCAGTTTACCGGGCCGACAGAACTATGGCTACACCTTC. This translates into CASSLPGRQNYGYTF. The chain links TRBV6-6 to TRBJ1-2; a weak D match, TRBD1 (5 bases). V lost 4 bases and J 2 bases, leaving 14 bases between the germline ends. There are 15 residues in the CDR3. Germline V gene data show CDR1 as MNHNY and CDR2 as SVGAGI (reference sequence).

The J gene is TRBJ2-7, the V gene TRBV6-6; 10 bases line up with TRBD1. V was clipped by 6 bases and J by 7 bases; unmatched bases: 15. CDR3 length: 16 amino acids. Germline CDR1 is MNHNY and CDR2 is SVGAGI (reference sequence). CDR3 bases: TGTGCCAGCAGACACCCGGGACAGGGGAATATGAGGGAGCAGTACTTC. Its translation is CASRHPGQGNMREQYF.

The chain joins TRBV2 to TRBJ2-7, with TRBD1 identical over 10 bases. J lost 2 bases, V lost 8 bases, and 9 bases had no gene match. CDR1 is SNHLY, CDR2 FYNNEI, per germline. This CDR3 has 15 amino acids. The CDR3 coding sequence is TGTGCCAGCCAGACAGGGGGCGAACCTCCCTACGAGCAGTACGTC. Its protein product is CASQTGGEPPYEQYV.

The V and J genes are TRBV2 and TRBJ1-2; the D is unclear. The V gene's germline CDR1 is SNHLY and CDR2 FYNNEI. There are 15 residues in the CDR3. V shed 0 bases and J shed 7 bases, with 15 bases lying between them. CDR3 amino acids: CASSEAPGINSGYTF. CDR3 DNA sequence: TGTGCCAGCAGTGAAGCGCCGGGAATAAATTCTGGCTACACCTTC. Full variable domain (rest looked up from reference TRBV2 and TRBJ1-2): EPEVTQTPSHQVTQMGQEVILRCVPISNHLYFYWYRQILGQKVEFLVSFYNNEISEKSEIFDDQFSVERPDGSNFTLKIRSTKLEDSAMYFCASSEAPGINSGYTFGSGTRLTVV.